This TCR beta chain was retrieved from a study of cytomegalovirus exposure and HLA in healthy donors. CDR3 length: 18 amino acids. Germline V CDR1 and CDR2: SGHTS, YDEGEE. J was trimmed by 2 bases and V by 6 bases; bases with no gene match: 16. This table comes from immunoSEQ multiplex PCR, and its TCRdb copy is limited to in-frame clones, with some not included. The sample yields 150,000 to 200,000 clones, around 82% seen once. As concerns this clone: Its target is unknown.

General study results and limits: Researchers counted roughly 150 TCR beta chains as cytomegalovirus-associated. That first-cohort TCR clusters tended to co-occur in the 95 to 150 validation repertoires was found in a later analysis.

Sequenced material: PBMCs. The sequence derives from a man younger than 40 in good health and CMV-seropositive. The J gene is TRBJ2-7, the V gene TRBV5-8, with 11 bases fitting TRBD2. The CDR3 DNA reads TGTGCCAGCATAGATTTAGCGGGAGGGCCTTTTCTCACCTACGAGCAGTACTTC. It encodes CASIDLAGGPFLTYEQYF.